The rows below give T cell receptor beta chains drawn from one sample of a study of blood T cell repertoires in COVID-19. Clones were read by immunoSEQ multiplex PCR, and TCRdb kept only the in-frame ones, dropping some. Of about 47,000 clones listed, around 83% are singletons. Source material: peripheral blood. These receptor sequences come from a human donor with acute or convalescent COVID-19. The donor label of this sample is uncertain. CDR3s include the opening cysteine and the closing phenylalanine or tryptophan. D genes are given only for firm matches. The size entry is marked missing in some rows and otherwise reads once, few, many or a size class.

clone_size j_call v_call d_call cdr3_nt cdr3_aa
once TRBJ2-7 TRBV20-1 TRBD2 TGCAGTGCGCCTCTAGCGGACGAGCAGTACTTC CSAPLADEQYF
. TRBJ1-5 TRBV7-9 . TGTGCCAGCAGCTTCGGGGGGCATTGGGATCAGCCCCAGCATTTT CASSFGGHWDQPQHF
. TRBJ1-1 TRBV7-3 . TGTGCCAGCAGCTCAGGGGACGGCACTGAAGCTTTCTTT CASSSGDGTEAFF
. TRBJ1-1 TRBV5-1 . TGCGCCAGCAGCTCGGTAGGACGGGGGAAAACTGAAGCTTTCTTT CASSSVGRGKTEAFF
. TRBJ2-6 TRBV5-6 . TGTGCCAGCAGCTTGGCTAACTGGGCAGGGGCCAACGTCCTGACTTTC CASSLANWAGANVLTF
once TRBJ2-5 TRBV30 . TGTGCCTGGAGTCTCAGGGAGACCCAGTACTTC CAWSLRETQYF
once TRBJ2-7 TRBV27 TRBD2 TGTGCCAGCAGTTTGCGGGGGTACGAGCAGTACTTC CASSLRGYEQYF
. TRBJ2-3 TRBV2 TRBD2 TGTGCCAGCACAGGACTAGCGGGGGTTATACAGAGCCATACGCAGTATTTT CASTGLAGVIQSHTQYF
. TRBJ1-4 TRBV2 . TGTGCCAGCAGTGAACTTTTGAGTGCAACTAATGAAAAACTGTTTTTT CASSELLSATNEKLFF
. TRBJ2-7 TRBV27 TRBD1 TGTGCCAGCAGTTCCCGGGTGTCCGACAGGGGAGAGGGGTACGAGCAGTACTTC CASSSRVSDRGEGYEQYF
few TRBJ2-3 TRBV28 . TGTGCCAGCAGTTTATCAGGGGTGGGGACAGATACGCAGTATTTT CASSLSGVGTDTQYF
. TRBJ2-1 TRBV4-3 TRBD2 TGCGCCAGCAGCCACGATTCTAGCGGGGGATACAATGAGCAGTTCTTC CASSHDSSGGYNEQFF
. TRBJ1-3 TRBV11-2 . TGTGCCAGCAGCCGTGGATCCCCGTCGACGGACACTGGAAACACCATATATTTT CASSRGSPSTDTGNTIYF
. TRBJ2-7 TRBV7-2 . TGTGCCAGCAGCTGGGGGCCCACCTACGAGCAGTACTTC CASSWGPTYEQYF
few TRBJ2-4 TRBV6-1 TRBD1 TGTGCCAGCAGTGAAACCTCCGGGACAGCTAACATTCAGTACTTC CASSETSGTANIQYF
. TRBJ1-4 TRBV27 . TGTGCCAGCAGTACGCGGGCCGGTCAGGGGTTTGAAAAACTGTTTTTT CASSTRAGQGFEKLFF
. TRBJ2-2 TRBV5-6 . TGTGCCAGCAGCCTCGGACAGATCTACACCGGGGAGCTGTTTTTT CASSLGQIYTGELFF
. TRBJ1-6 TRBV5-6 . TGTGCCAGCAGTACGGATGCGGGGGTTTCACCCCTCCACTTT CASSTDAGVSPLHF
. TRBJ1-3 TRBV6-5 . TGTGCCAGCAGGGAGGGTGCTGGAAACACCATATATTTT CASREGAGNTIYF
. TRBJ1-1 TRBV30 . TGTGCCTGGAGTCCAGGGGTTGGCACTGAAGCTTTCTTT CAWSPGVGTEAFF
. TRBJ2-1 TRBV3-1/TRBV3-2 TRBD2 TGTGCCAGCAGCCTGCAGCGGGACTACAATGAGCAGTTCTTC CASSLQRDYNEQFF
once TRBJ2-2 TRBV19 . TGTGCCAGTAGTATCAGGGGGGATACCGGGGAGCTGTTTTTT CASSIRGDTGELFF
. TRBJ2-5 TRBV24-1 . TGTGCCACCAGCCGAAAACAGGGATCCCAAGAGACCCAGTACTTC CATSRKQGSQETQYF
. TRBJ1-1 TRBV5-1 . TGCGCCAGCAGCGCACAGGGGAACACTGAAGCTTTCTTT CASSAQGNTEAFF
. TRBJ1-3 TRBV19 . TGTGCCAGTAGTAAGGACAGCTACGGAAACACCATATATTTT CASSKDSYGNTIYF
. TRBJ2-5 TRBV28 . TGTGCCAGCAGTTTCGCTAGCCGCCCAGAGACCCAGTACTTC CASSFASRPETQYF
. TRBJ2-3 TRBV24-1 . TGTGCCACCAGTGCTGGCGGGAGCACAGATACGCAGTATTTT CATSAGGSTDTQYF
. TRBJ2-7 TRBV28 . TGTGCCAGCTCTTCGGGGGGGACAGATTCATACGAGCAGTACTTC CASSSGGTDSYEQYF
. TRBJ1-2 TRBV19 TRBD1 TGTGCCAGTAGTATTTGGGACAGGGGCAATGGCTACACCTTC CASSIWDRGNGYTF
. TRBJ2-5 TRBV30 . TGTGCCTGGAGTGTAGGGGTGCTGAAGACCCAGTACTTC CAWSVGVLKTQYF
. TRBJ2-1 TRBV5-1 TRBD1 TGCGCCAGCAGCCTCGACAGGGCCGCTTACAATGAGCAGTTCTTC CASSLDRAAYNEQFF
. TRBJ1-3 TRBV7-2 . TGTGCCAGCAGCTCGGGACAAGGAAACACCATATATTTT CASSSGQGNTIYF
. TRBJ1-1 TRBV28 TRBD1 TGTGCCAGCAATCCGGGACAGGTATGGACTGAAGCTTTCTTT CASNPGQVWTEAFF
. TRBJ2-1 TRBV7-3 . TGTGCCAGCAGCTTAAATATAGGAGGAGTCCCCTCACACAATGAGCAGTTCTTC CASSLNIGGVPSHNEQFF
. TRBJ2-1 TRBV6-1 . TGTGCCAGCAGTGAACAGGGGATCTCAGGCAATGAGCAGTTCTTC CASSEQGISGNEQFF
. TRBJ2-1 TRBV30 TRBD2 TGTGCCTGGAAAGAAAATAGCGGGCAATCCTACAATGAGCAGTTCTTC CAWKENSGQSYNEQFF
. TRBJ1-6 TRBV7-9 TRBD1 TGTGCCAGCAGCTTCGAAAGGGACAGAAATTCACCCCTCCACTTT CASSFERDRNSPLHF
. TRBJ2-2 TRBV3-1/TRBV3-2 . TGTGCCAGCAGCCAAGCGACTCCCAGCACCGGGGAGCTGTTTTTT CASSQATPSTGELFF
once TRBJ2-3 TRBV2 . TGTGCCAGCAGTCAAGACTTTACAGATACGCAGTATTTT CASSQDFTDTQYF
. TRBJ2-7 TRBV12-3/TRBV12-4 . TGTGCCAGCGGCTTTGAGACACCTTGGGAGCAGTACTTC CASGFETPWEQYF
. TRBJ1-5 TRBV4-3 . TGCGCCAGCAGCCAAGAGGGCGGCAATCAGCCCCAGCATTTT CASSQEGGNQPQHF
. TRBJ2-3 TRBV2 TRBD2 TGTGCCAGCAGTGAGGGGGAAAGAGCGGGGCCCACGCAGTATTTT CASSEGERAGPTQYF
. TRBJ1-2 TRBV2 . TGTGCCAGCAGCCAGCGGGGAGGGGAAGGAGGCTACACCTTC CASSQRGGEGGYTF
. TRBJ1-1 TRBV27 . TGTGCCAGCAGTGGACAGCCAAACACTGAAGCTTTCTTT CASSGQPNTEAFF
. TRBJ2-4 TRBV2 TRBD2 TGTGCCAGCAGTGAAGCTGGACTAGCAAGCATTCAGTACTTC CASSEAGLASIQYF
. TRBJ2-7 TRBV30 . TGTGCCTGGAGTGGGGACTGGCGGTACGAGCAGTACTTC CAWSGDWRYEQYF
. TRBJ2-2 TRBV5-1 . TGCGCCAGCTCCACAGCGCCGGACAAGCTCACCGGGGAGCTGTTTTTT CASSTAPDKLTGELFF
few TRBJ1-2 TRBV29-1 TRBD1 TGCAGCGCCCCAGGGGGGTCTAACTATGGCTACACCTTC CSAPGGSNYGYTF
few TRBJ1-3 TRBV19 . TGTGCCAGTAGTTTGGTGGCCCGGAGCTCTGGAAACACCATATATTTT CASSLVARSSGNTIYF
. TRBJ1-2 TRBV12-3/TRBV12-4 . TGTGCCAGCAGTTTGGGGCAGAACTATGGCTACACCTTC CASSLGQNYGYTF
. TRBJ1-6 TRBV13 . TGTGCCAGCAGCGAAACAGATGATTCACCCCTCCACTTT CASSETDDSPLHF
medium-sized TRBJ2-3 TRBV2 TRBD1 TGTGCCAGCACCACGGGACAGGTTCTCCCAGATACGCAGTATTTT CASTTGQVLPDTQYF
. TRBJ1-4 TRBV5-1 . TGCGCCAGCAGCTTTGGGGCCGACAGCCTTAATGAAAAACTGTTTTTT CASSFGADSLNEKLFF
. TRBJ2-1 TRBV5-4 TRBD2 TGTGCCATCGGGGGGGGGCCCTACAATGAGCAGTTCTTC CAIGGGPYNEQFF
. TRBJ2-1 TRBV24-1 TRBD1 TGTGCCACCAGTGATTTGCTTCGGACAGGGTGGTTCTTC CATSDLLRTGWFF
. TRBJ1-1 TRBV4-3 . TGCGCCAGCAGTCGTCAGGGTGGGGACACTGAAGCTTTCTTT CASSRQGGDTEAFF
. TRBJ1-4 TRBV3-1/TRBV3-2 . TGTGCCAGCAACCAGGGAGGGGAAAAACTGTTTTTT CASNQGGEKLFF
. TRBJ1-1 TRBV20-1 . TGCAGTGCTAGAGATAGCACTGAAGCTTTCTTT CSARDSTEAFF
once TRBJ2-5 TRBV15 . TGTGCCACCAGCAACCGGACTCGTCAAGAGACCCAGTACTTC CATSNRTRQETQYF